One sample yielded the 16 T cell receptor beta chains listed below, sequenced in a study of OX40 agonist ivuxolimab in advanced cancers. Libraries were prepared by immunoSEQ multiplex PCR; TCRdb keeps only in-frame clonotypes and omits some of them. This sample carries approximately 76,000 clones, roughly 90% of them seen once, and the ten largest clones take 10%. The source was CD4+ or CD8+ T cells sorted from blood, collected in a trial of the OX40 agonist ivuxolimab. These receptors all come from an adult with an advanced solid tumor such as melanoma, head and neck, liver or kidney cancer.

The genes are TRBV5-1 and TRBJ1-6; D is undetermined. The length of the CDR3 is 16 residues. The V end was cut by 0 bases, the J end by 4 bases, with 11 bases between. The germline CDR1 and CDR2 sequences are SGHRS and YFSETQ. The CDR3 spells CASSLELDPYNSPLHF. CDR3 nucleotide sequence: TGCGCCAGCAGCTTGGAGTTGGATCCTTATAATTCACCCCTCCACTTT. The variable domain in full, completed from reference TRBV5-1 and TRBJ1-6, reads KAGVTQTPRYLIKTRGQQVTLSCSPISGHRSVSWYQQTPGQGLQFLFEYFSETQRNKGNFPGRFSGRQFSNSRSEMNVSTLELGDSALYLCASSLELDPYNSPLHFGNGTRLTVT.

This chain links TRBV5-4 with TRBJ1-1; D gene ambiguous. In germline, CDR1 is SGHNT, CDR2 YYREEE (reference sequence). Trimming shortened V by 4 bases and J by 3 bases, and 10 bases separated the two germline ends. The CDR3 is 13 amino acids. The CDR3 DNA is TGTGCCAGCAGCCCCGGGCCTCACACTGAAGCTTTCTTT. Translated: CASSPGPHTEAFF. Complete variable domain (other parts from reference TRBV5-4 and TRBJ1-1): ETGVTQSPTHLIKTRGQQVTLRCSSQSGHNTVSWYQQALGQGPQFIFQYYREEENGRGNFPPRFSGLQFPNYSSELNVNALELDDSALYLCASSPGPHTEAFFGQGTRLTVV.

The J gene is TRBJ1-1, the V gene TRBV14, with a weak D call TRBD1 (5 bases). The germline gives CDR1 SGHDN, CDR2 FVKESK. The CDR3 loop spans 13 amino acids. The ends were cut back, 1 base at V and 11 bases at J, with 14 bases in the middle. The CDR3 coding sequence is TGTGCCAGCAGCCAAGGAAGGGGCGGGTCGGCTTTCTTT. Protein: CASSQGRGGSAFF.

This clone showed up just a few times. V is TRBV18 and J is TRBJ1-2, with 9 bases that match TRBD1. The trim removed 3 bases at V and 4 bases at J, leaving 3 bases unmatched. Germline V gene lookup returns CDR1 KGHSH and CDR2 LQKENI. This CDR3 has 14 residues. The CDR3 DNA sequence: TGTGCCAGCTCACCCGGGACAGGGATCTATGGCTACACCTTC. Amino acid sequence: CASSPGTGIYGYTF. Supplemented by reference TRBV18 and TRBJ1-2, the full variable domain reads NAGVMQNPRHLVRRRGQEARLRCSPMKGHSHVYWYRQLPEEGLKFMVYLQKENIIDESGMPKERFSAEFPKEGPSILRIQQVVRGDSAAYFCASSPGTGIYGYTFGSGTRLTVV.

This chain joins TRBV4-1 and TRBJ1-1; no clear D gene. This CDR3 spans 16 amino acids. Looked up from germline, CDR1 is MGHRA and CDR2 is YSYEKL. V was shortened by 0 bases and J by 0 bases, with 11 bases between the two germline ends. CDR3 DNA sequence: TGCGCCAGCAGCCAAGAAAACACACGGGTGAACACTGAAGCTTTCTTT. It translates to CASSQENTRVNTEAFF.

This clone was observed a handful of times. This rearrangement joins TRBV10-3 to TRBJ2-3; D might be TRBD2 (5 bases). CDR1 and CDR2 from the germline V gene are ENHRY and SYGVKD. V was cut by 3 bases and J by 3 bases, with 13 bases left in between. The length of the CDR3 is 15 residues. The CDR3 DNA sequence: TGTGCCATCAGTGACGTCTTGAGGAGGACAGATACGCAGTATTTT. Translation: CAISDVLRRTDTQYF.

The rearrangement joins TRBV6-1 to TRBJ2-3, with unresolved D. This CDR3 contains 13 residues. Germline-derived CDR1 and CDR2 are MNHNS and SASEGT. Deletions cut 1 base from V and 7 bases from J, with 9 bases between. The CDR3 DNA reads TGTGCCAGCAGTGAAGGAGTGTTGTATACGCAGTATTTT. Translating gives CASSEGVLYTQYF.

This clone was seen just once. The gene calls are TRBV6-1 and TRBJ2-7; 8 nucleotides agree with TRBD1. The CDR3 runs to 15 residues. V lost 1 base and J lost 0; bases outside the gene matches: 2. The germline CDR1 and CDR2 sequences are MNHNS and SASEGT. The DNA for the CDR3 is TGTGCCAGCAGTGAAGGGGACAGGTCCTCCTACGAGCAGTACTTC. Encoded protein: CASSEGDRSSYEQYF.

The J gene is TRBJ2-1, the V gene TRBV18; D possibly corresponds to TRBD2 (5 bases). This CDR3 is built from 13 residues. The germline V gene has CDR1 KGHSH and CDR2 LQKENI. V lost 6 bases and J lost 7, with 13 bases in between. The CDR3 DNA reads TGTGCCAGCTCCCCCATCACTAGGAATGAGCAGTTCTTC. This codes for CASSPITRNEQFF.

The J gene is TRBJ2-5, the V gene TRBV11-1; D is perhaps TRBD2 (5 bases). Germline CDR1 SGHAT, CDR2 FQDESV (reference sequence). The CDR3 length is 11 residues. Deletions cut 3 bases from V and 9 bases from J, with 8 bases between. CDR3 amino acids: CASSFGGAQYF. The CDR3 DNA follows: TGTGCCAGCAGCTTTGGAGGTGCCCAGTACTTC.

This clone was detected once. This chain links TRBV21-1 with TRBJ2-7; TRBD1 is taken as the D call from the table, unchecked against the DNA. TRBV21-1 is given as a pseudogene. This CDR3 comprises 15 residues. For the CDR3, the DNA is TGTGCCAGCAGCACACCGGGACAGGGGGTATACGAGCAGTACTTC. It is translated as CASSTPGQGVYEQYF.

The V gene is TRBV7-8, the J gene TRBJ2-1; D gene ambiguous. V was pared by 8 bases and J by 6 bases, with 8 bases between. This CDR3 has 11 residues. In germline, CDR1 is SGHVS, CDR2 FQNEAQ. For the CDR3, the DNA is TGTGCCAGCTTTTTAGGCAATGAGCAGTTCTTC. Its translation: CASFLGNEQFF.

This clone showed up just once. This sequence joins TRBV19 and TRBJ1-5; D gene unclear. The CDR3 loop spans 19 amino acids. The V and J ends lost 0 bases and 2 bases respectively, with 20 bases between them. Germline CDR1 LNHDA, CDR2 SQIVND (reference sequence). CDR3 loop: CASSIDLYRDHLGNQPQHF. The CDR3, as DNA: TGTGCCAGTAGTATAGATCTGTACAGAGACCATTTAGGCAATCAGCCCCAGCATTTT.

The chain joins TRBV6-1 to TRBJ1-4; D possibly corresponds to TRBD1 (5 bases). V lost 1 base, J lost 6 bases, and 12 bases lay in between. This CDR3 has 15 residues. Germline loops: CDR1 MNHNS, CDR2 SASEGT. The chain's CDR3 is CASSEGGDGYEKLFF. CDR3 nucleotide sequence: TGTGCCAGCAGTGAAGGGGGGGACGGTTATGAAAAACTGTTTTTT.

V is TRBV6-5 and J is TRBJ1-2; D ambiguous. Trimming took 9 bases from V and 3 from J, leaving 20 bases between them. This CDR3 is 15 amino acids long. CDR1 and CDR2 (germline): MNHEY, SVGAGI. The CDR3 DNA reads TGTGCCAGTTGGGGTGAAGTTACAGAATACTATGGCTACACCTTC. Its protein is CASWGEVTEYYGYTF.

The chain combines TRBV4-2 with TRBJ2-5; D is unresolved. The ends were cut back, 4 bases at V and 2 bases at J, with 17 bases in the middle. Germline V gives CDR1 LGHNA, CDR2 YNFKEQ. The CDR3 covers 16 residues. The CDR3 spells CASSRERVLGQETQYF. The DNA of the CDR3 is TGTGCCAGCAGCCGAGAAAGGGTGTTGGGGCAAGAGACCCAGTACTTC.